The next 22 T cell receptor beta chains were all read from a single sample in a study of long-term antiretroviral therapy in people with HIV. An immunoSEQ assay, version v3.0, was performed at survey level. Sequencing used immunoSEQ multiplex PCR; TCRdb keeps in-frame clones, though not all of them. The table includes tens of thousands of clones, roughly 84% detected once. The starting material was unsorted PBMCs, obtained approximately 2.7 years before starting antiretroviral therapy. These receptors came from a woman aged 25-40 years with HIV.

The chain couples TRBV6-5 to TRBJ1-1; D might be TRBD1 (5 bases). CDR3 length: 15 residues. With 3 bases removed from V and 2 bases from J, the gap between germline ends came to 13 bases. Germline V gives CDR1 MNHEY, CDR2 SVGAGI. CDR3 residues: CASSYEQVPNTEAFF. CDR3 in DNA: TGTGCCAGCAGTTATGAACAGGTCCCAAACACTGAAGCTTTCTTT.

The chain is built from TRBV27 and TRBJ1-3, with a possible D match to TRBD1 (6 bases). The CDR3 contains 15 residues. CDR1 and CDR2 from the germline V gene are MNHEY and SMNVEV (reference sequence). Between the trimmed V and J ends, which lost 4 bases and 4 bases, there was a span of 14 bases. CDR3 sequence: CASSSEGTMGNTIYF. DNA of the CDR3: TGTGCCAGCAGTTCGGAAGGGACAATGGGAAACACCATATATTTT.

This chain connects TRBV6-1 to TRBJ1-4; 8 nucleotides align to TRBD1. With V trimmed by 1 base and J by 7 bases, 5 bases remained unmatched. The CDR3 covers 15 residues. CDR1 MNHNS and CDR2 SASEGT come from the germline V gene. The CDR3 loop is CASSEGGTGGEKLFF. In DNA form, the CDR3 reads TGTGCCAGCAGTGAAGGGGGGACAGGAGGTGAAAAACTGTTTTTT.

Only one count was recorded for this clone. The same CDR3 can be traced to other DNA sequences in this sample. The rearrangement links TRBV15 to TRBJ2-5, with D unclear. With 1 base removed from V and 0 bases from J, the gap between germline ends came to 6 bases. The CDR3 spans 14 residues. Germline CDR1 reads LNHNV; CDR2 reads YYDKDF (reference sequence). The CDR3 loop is CATSRVSNQETQYF. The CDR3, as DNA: TGTGCCACCAGCAGAGTTAGCAACCAAGAGACCCAGTACTTC.

The CDR3 sequence is CAISEVQGNTIYF. In DNA, the CDR3 is TGTGCCATCAGTGAAGTACAAGGGAACACCATATATTTT. The gene calls are TRBV10-3 and TRBJ1-3; D gene uncertain. V lost 3 bases and J 7 bases, leaving 10 bases between the germline ends. The germline gives CDR1 ENHRY, CDR2 SYGVKD. The CDR3 covers 13 residues.

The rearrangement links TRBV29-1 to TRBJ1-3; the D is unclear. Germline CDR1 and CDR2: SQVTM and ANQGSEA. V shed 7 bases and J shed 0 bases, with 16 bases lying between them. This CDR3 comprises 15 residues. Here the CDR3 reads CSAHIFTSSGNTIYF. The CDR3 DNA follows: TGCAGCGCCCACATTTTTACGAGCTCTGGAAACACCATATATTTT. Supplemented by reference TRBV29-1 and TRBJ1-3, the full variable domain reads SAVISQKPSRDICQRGTSLTIQCQVDSQVTMMFWYRQQPGQSLTLIATANQGSEATYESGFVIDKFPISRPNLTFSTLTVSNMSPEDSSIYLCSAHIFTSSGNTIYFGEGSWLTVV.

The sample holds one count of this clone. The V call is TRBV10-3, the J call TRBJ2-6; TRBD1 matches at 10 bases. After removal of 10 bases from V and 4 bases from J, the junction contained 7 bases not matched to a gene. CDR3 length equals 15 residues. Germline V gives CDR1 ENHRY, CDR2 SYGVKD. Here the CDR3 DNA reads TGTGCCACAGGAGACAGGGGGCTGGGGGCCAACGTCCTGACTTTC. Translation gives CATGDRGLGANVLTF.

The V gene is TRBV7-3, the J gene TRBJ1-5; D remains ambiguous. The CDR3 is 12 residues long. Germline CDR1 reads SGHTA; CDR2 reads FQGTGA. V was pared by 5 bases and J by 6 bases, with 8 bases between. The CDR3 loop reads CASSPSGQPQHF. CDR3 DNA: TGTGCCAGCAGCCCATCCGGTCAGCCCCAGCATTTT.

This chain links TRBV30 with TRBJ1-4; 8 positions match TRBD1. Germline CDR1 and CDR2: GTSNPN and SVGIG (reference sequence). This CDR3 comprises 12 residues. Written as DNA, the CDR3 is TGTGCGTCAGGGGGCTGGGGTGAAAAACTGTTTTTT. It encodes CASGGWGEKLFF. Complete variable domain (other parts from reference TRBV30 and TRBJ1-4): SQTIHQWPATLVQPVGSPLSLECTVEGTSNPNLYWYRQAAGRGLQLLFYSVGIGQISSEVPQNLSASRPQDRQFILSSKKLLLSDSGFYLCASGGWGEKLFFGSGTQLSVL.

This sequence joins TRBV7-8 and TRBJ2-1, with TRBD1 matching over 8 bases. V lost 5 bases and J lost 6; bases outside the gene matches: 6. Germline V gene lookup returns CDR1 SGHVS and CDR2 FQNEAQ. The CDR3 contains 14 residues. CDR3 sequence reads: CASSPGTGSNEQFF. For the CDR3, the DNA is TGTGCCAGCAGCCCCGGGACAGGTTCCAATGAGCAGTTCTTC.

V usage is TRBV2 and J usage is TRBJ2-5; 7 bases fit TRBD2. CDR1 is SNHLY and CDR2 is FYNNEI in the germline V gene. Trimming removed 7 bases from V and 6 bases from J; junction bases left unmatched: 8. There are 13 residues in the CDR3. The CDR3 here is CASMPSGSKTQYF. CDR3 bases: TGTGCCAGCATGCCTAGCGGTTCGAAGACCCAGTACTTC.

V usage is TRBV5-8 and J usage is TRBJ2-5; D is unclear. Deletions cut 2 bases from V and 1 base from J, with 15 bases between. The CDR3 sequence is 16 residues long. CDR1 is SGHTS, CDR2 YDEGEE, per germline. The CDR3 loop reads CASSFVSTVGQETQYF. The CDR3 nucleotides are TGTGCCAGCAGCTTTGTTTCAACAGTGGGCCAAGAGACCCAGTACTTC. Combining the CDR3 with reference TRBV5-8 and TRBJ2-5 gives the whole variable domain EAGVTQSPTHLIKTRGQQATLRCSPISGHTSVYWYQQALGLGLQFLLWYDEGEERNRGNFPPRFSGRQFPNYSSELNVNALELEDSALYLCASSFVSTVGQETQYFGPGTRLLVL.

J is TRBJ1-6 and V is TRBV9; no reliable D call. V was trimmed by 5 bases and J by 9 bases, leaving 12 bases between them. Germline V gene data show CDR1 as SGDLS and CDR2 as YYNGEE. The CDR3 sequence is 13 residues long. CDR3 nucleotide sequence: TGTGCCAGCAGTAGGGCTTCGAGTTCACCCCTCCACTTT. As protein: CASSRASSSPLHF.

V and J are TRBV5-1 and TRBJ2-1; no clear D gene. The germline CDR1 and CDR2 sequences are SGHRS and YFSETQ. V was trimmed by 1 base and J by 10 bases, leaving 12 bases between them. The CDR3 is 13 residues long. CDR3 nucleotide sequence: TGCGCCAGCAGCTTGTCACCCGGATTAGAGCAGTTCTTC. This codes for CASSLSPGLEQFF.

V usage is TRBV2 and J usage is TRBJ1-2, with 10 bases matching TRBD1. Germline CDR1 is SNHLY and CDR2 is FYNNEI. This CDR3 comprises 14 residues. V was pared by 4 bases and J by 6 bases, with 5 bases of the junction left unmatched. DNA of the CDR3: TGTGCCAGCAGTGCGGGACAGGGGAGCCATGGCTACACCTTC. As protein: CASSAGQGSHGYTF.

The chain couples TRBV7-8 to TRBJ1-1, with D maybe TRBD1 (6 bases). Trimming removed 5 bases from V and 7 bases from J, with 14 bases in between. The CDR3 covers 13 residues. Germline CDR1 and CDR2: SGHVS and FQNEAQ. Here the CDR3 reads CASSKGGLLEAFF. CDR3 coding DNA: TGTGCCAGCAGCAAAGGGGGTCTCCTTGAAGCTTTCTTT.

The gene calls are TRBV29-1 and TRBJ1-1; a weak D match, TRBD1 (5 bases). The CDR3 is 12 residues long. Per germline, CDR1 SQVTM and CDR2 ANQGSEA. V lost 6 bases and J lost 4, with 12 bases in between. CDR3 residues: CSVLPGLTEAFF. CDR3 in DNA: TGCAGCGTCCTCCCAGGGCTCACTGAAGCTTTCTTT.

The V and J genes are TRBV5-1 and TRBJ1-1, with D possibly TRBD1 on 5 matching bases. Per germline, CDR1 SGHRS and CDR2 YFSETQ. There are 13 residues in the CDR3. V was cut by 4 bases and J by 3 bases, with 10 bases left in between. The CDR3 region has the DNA TGCGCCAGCAGCGCGCAGGGACACACTGAAGCTTTCTTT. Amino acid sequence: CASSAQGHTEAFF.

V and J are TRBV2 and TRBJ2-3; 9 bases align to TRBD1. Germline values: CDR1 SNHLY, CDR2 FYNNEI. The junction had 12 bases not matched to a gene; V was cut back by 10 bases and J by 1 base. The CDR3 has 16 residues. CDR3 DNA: TGTGCCAATGGGAAAATTGGGGACAGGGGCACAGATACGCAGTATTTT. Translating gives CANGKIGDRGTDTQYF.

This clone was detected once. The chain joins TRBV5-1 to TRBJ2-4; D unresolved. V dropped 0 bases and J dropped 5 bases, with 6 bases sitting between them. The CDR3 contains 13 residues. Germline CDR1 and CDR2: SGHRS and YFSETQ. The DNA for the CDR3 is TGCGCCAGCAGCTTGGCGGCAGAAAACATTCAGTACTTC. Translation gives CASSLAAENIQYF.

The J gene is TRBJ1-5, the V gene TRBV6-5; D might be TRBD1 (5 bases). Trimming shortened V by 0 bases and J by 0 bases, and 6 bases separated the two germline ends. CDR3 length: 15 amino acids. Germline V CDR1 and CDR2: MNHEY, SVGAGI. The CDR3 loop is CASSYSRGSNQPQHF. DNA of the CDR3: TGTGCCAGCAGTTACTCGAGGGGTAGCAATCAGCCCCAGCATTTT.

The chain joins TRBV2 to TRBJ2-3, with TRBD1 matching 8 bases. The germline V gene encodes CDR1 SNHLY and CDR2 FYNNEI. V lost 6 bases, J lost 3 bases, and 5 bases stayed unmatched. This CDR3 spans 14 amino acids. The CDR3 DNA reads TGTGCCAGCAGCGACAGGGGTGGGACAGATACGCAGTATTTT. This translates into CASSDRGGTDTQYF. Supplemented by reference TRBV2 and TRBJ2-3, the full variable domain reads EPEVTQTPSHQVTQMGQEVILRCVPISNHLYFYWYRQILGQKVEFLVSFYNNEISEKSEIFDDQFSVERPDGSNFTLKIRSTKLEDSAMYFCASSDRGGTDTQYFGPGTRLTVL.